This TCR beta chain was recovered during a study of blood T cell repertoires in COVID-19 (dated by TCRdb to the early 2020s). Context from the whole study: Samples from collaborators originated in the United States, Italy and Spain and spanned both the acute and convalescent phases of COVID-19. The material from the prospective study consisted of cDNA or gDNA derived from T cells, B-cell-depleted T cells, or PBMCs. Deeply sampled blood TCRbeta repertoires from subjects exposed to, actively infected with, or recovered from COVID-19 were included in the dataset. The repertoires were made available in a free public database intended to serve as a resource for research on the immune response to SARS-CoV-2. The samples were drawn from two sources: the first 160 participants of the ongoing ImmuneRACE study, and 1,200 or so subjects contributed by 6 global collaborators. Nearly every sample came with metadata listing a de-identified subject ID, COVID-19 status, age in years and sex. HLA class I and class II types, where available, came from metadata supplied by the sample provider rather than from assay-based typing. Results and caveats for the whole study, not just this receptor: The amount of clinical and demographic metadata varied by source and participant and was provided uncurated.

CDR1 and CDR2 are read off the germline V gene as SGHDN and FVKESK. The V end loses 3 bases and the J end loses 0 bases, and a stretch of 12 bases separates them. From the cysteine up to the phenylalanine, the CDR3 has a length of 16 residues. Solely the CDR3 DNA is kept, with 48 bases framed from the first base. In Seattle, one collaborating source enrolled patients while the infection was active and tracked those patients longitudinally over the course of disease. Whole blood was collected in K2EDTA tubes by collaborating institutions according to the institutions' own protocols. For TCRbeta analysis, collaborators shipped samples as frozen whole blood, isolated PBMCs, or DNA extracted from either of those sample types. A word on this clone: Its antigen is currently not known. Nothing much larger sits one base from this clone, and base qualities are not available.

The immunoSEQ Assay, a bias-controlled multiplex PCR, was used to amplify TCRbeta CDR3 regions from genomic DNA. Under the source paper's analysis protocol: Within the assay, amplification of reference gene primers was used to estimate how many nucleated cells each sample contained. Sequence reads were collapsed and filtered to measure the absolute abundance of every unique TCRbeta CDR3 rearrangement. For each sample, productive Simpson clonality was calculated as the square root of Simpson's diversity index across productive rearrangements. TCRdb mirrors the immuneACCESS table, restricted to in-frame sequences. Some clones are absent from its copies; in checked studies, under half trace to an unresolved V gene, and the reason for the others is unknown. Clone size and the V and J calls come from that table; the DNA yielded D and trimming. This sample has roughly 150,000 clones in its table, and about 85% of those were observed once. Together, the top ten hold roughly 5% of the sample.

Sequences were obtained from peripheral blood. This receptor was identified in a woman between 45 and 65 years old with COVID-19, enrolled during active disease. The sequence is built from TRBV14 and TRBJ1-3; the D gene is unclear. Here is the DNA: TGTGCCAGCAGCCACTCCGGGGTTCGCTCTGGAAACACCATATATTTT. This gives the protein CASSHSGVRSGNTIYF.